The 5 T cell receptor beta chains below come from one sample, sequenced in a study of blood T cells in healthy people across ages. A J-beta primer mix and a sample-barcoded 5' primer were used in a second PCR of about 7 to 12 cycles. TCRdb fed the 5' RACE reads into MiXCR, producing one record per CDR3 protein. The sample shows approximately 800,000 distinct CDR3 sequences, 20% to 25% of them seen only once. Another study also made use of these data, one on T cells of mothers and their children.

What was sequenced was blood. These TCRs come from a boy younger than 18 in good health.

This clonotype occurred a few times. In DNA form, the CDR3 reads TGTGCCATCAATGAAGGCCTAGCGGGAACCTACGAGCAGTACTTC. Protein: CAINEGLAGTYEQYF. The V call is TRBV10-3, the J call TRBJ2-7, with TRBD2 identical over 9 bases. In germline, CDR1 is ENHRY, CDR2 SYGVKD. Losses at the gene ends were 7 bases for V and 2 bases for J; bases not matched to a gene: 9. The CDR3 totals 15 residues.

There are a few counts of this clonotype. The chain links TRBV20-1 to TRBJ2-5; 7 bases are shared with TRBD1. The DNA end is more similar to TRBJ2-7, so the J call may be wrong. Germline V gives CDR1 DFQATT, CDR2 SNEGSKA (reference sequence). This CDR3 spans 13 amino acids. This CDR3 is CRARDRLSYEQYF. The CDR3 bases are TGCAGAGCAAGGGACAGACTCTCCTACGAGCAGTACTTC.

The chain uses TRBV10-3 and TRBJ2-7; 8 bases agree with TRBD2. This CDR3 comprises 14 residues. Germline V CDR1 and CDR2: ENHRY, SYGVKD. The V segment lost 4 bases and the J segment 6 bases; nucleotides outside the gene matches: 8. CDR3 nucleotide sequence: TGTGCCATCAGTGGGGTAGCGGGAAACGGCGAGCAGTACTTC. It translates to CAISGVAGNGEQYF.

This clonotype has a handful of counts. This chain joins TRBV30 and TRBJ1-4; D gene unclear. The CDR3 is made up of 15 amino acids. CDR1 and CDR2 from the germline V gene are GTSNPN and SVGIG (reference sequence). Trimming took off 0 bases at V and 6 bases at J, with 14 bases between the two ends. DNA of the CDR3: TGTGCCTGGAGTGTACTTTACGGCGAATATGAAAAACTGTTTTTT. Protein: CAWSVLYGEYEKLFF.

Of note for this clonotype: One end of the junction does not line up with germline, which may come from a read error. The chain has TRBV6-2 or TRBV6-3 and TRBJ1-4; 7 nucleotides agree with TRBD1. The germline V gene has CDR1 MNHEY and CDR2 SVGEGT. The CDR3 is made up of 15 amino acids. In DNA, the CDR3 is TGTGCCAGCAGACGCCGGGACAGTGTTAATGAAAACCTGTTTTTT. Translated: CASRRRDSVNENLFF.